The following is a T cell receptor (beta chain) sequence with its context. Its cognate antigen is unknown. This record belongs to a study of multiple sclerosis patients with progressive multifocal leukoencephalopathy. Study outcomes and limitations: The findings' link to JC virus versus immunocompromise remained uncertain.

Each PCR contained spiked synthetic TR CDR3 controls spanning every V-J pairing. Sequencing used immunoSEQ multiplex PCR; TCRdb keeps in-frame clones, though not all of them. The sample carries about 28,000 clones, approximately 90% recorded once. The time point was: before natalizumab initiation. T0 refers to blood drawn before natalizumab was first infused. The CDR3 has 11 residues. CDR1 is SGHAT, CDR2 FQNNGV, per germline. The ends were cut back, 1 base at V and 11 bases at J, with 8 bases in the middle. The TCR originated in a human donor with multiple sclerosis. The sequencing input was PBMCs. The chain is built from TRBV11-2 and TRBJ1-1; D perhaps matches TRBD1 (5 bases). The CDR3 spells CASSLGPGAFF. CDR3 nucleotides: TGTGCCAGCAGCTTAGGGCCAGGGGCTTTCTTT.